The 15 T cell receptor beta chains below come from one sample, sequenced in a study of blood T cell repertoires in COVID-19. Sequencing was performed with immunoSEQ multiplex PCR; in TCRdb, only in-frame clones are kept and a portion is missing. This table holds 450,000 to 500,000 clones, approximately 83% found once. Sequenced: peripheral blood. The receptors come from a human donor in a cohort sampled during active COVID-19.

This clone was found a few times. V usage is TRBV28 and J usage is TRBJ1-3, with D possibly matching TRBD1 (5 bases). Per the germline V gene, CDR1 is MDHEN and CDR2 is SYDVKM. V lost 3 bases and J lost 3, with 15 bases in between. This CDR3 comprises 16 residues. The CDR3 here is CASSFSGPQGGNTIYF. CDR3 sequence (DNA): TGTGCCAGCAGTTTTTCCGGGCCTCAGGGTGGAAACACCATATATTTT. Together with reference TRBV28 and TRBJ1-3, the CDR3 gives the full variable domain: DVKVTQSSRYLVKRTGEKVFLECVQDMDHENMFWYRQDPGLGLRLIYFSYDVKMKEKGDIPEGYSVSREKKERFSLILESASTNQTSMYLCASSFSGPQGGNTIYFGEGSWLTVV.

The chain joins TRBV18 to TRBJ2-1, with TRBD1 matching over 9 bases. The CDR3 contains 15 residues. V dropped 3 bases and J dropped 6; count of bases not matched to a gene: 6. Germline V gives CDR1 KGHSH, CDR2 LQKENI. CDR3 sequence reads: CASSPTGGLPNEQFF. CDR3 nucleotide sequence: TGTGCCAGCTCACCCACAGGGGGCCTCCCCAATGAGCAGTTCTTC.

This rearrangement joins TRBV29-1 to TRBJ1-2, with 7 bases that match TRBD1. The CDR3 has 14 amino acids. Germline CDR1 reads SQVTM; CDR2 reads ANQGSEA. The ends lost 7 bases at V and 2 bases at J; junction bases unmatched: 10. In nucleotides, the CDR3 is TGCAGCGCCGCCGGGACAGCAATAAACTATGGCTACACCTTC. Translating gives CSAAGTAINYGYTF.

CDR3 in DNA: TGTGCCAGCAGGCTAGGACAGGTAAATCAGCCCCAGCATTTT. Amino acid sequence: CASRLGQVNQPQHF. The gene calls are TRBV28 and TRBJ1-5; TRBD1 aligns across 7 bases. V shed 6 bases, J shed 4 bases, and the junction held 6 bases outside the gene matches. The CDR3 covers 14 residues. Germline loops: CDR1 MDHEN, CDR2 SYDVKM.

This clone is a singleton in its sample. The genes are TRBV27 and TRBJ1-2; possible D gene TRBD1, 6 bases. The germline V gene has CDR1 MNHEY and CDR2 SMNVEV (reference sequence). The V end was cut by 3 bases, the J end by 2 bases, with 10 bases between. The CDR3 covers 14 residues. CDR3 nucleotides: TGTGCCAGCAGTTTGGGCAGGGGAAACTATGGCTACACCTTC. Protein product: CASSLGRGNYGYTF.

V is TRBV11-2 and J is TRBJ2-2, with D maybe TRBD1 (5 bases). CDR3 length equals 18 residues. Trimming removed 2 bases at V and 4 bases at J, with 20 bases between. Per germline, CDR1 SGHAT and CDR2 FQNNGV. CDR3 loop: CASSLYPTRVSGTGELFF. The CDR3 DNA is TGTGCCAGCAGCTTATACCCCACCAGGGTCTCGGGCACCGGGGAGCTGTTTTTT.

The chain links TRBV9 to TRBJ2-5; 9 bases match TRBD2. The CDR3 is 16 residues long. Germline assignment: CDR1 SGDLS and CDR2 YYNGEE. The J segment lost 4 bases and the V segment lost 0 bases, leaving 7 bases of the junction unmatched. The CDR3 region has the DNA TGTGCCAGCAGCGTAGGGGCGGGAGGGATGACAGAGACCCAGTACTTC. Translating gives CASSVGAGGMTETQYF. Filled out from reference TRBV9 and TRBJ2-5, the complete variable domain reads DSGVTQTPKHLITATGQRVTLRCSPRSGDLSVYWYQQSLDQGLQFLIQYYNGEERAKGNILERFSAQQFPDLHSELNLSSLELGDSALYFCASSVGAGGMTETQYFGPGTRLLVL.

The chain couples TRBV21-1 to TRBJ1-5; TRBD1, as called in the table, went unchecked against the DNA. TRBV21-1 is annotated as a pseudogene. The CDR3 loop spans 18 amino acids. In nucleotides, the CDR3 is TGTGCCAGCAGCAAGAAGGAAACAGGGGATTATAGCAATCAGCCCCAGCATTTT. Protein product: CASSKKETGDYSNQPQHF.

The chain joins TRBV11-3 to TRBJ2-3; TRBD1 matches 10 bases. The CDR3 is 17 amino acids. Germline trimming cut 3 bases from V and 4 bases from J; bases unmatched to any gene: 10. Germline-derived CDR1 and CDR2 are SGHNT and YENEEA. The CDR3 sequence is CASSFQGQGSGADTQYF. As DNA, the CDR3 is TGTGCCAGCAGCTTTCAGGGACAGGGGTCGGGGGCAGATACGCAGTATTTT.

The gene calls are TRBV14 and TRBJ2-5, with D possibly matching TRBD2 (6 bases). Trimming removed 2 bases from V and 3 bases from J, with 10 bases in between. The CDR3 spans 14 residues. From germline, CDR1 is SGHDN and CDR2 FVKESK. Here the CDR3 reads CASSQFTGEETQYF. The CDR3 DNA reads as TGTGCCAGCAGCCAATTTACGGGGGAAGAGACCCAGTACTTC.

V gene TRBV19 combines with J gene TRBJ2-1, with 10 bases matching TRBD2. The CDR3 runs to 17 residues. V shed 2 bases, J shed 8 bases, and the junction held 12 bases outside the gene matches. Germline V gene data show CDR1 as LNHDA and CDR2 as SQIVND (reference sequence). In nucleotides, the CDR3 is TGTGCCAGTAGTATATCCTCACTAGCGGGAAGTATGTATGAGCAGTTCTTC. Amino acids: CASSISSLAGSMYEQFF.

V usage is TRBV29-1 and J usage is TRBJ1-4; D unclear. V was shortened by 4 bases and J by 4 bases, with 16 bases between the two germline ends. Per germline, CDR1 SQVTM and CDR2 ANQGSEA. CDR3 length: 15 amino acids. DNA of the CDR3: TGCAGCGTTGGAAGGGCCGGGAAGGGTAATGAAAAACTGTTTTTT. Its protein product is CSVGRAGKGNEKLFF.

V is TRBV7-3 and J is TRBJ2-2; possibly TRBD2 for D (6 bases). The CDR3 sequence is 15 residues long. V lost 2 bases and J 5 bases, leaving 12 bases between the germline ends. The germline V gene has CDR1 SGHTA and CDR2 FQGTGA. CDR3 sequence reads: CASSLGASATGELFF. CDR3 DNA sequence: TGTGCCAGCAGCTTAGGGGCTAGCGCGACCGGGGAGCTGTTTTTT.

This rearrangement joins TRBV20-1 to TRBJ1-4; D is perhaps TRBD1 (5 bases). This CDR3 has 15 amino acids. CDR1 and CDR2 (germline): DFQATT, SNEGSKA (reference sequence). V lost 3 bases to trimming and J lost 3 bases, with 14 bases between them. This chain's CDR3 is CSASPYRNSNEKLFF. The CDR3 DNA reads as TGCAGTGCTAGTCCCTACAGGAACTCTAATGAAAAACTGTTTTTT.

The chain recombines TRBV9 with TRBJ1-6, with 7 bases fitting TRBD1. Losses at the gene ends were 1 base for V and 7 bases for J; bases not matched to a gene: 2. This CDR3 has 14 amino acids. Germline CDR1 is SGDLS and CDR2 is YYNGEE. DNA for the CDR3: TGTGCCAGCAGCGTACAGGGGGAGAATTCACCCCTCCACTTT. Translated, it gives CASSVQGENSPLHF.